These 11 T cell receptor beta chains were sequenced from one sample in a study of post-analysis software for immune sequencing data. Libraries were made from TCR beta cDNA, and they carried unique molecular identifiers. TCRdb ran MiXCR on the PCR reads and lists one entry per CDR3 protein. In the table there are 350,000 to 450,000 distinct CDR3 sequences, around 37% of which are singletons. Study conclusions and caveats: The study found TRBV5-6, TRBV5-1 and TRBV20-1 among five TRBV segments more frequent in patients than controls.

The antigens of these receptors remain unknown. The material sequenced was blood. The receptors stem from a girl under 18 with multiple sclerosis.

This chain uses TRBV12-3 or TRBV12-4 with TRBJ2-5; TRBD2 matches at 10 bases. The CDR3 is 17 residues long. V lost 3 bases and J lost 3; bases outside the gene matches: 10. The CDR3 DNA reads as TGTGCCAGCAGTTTCCGGAAACTAGCGGGGTTTGAAGAGACCCAGTACTTC. Its translation: CASSFRKLAGFEETQYF.

The chain has TRBV20-1 and TRBJ2-7; D unclear. Germline CDR1 is DFQATT and CDR2 is SNEGSKA (reference sequence). The germline V and J ends were trimmed by 0 bases and 3 bases, with 6 bases remaining between them. CDR3 length equals 12 residues. In DNA form, the CDR3 reads TGCAGTGCTAGAGACCTAGGCTACGAGCAGTACTTC. As protein: CSARDLGYEQYF.

In this sample, this clonotype turned up a few times. The chain joins TRBV7-8 to TRBJ2-2, with 9 nucleotides matching TRBD2. J gave up 5 bases and V 5 bases, and 9 bases lay outside the gene matches. CDR1 SGHVS and CDR2 FQNEAQ come from the germline V gene. The CDR3 has 16 amino acids. DNA of the CDR3: TGTGCCAGCAGCACCCGTAGCGGGGGTGGAACCGGGGAGCTGTTTTTT. It codes for CASSTRSGGGTGELFF.

There are a few counts of this clonotype. The V and J genes are TRBV7-2 and TRBJ1-6; D gene uncertain. Per the germline V gene, CDR1 is SGHTA and CDR2 is FQGNSA. This CDR3 region has 15 residues. V lost 1 base to trimming and J lost 0 bases, with 4 bases between them. CDR3: CASSLEGSYNSPLHF. CDR3 DNA sequence: TGTGCCAGCAGCTTAGAGGGCTCCTATAATTCACCCCTCCACTTT.

V gene TRBV25-1 combines with J gene TRBJ2-1, with D tentatively TRBD2 (6 bases). Per the germline V gene, CDR1 is MGHDK and CDR2 is SYGVNS. V gave up 3 bases and J gave up 8 bases, with 17 bases separating them. The CDR3 has 15 amino acids. The CDR3 nucleotides are TGTGCCAGCAGTGATCTCACGCTCGGGGGAGATGAGCAGTTCTTC. Translation: CASSDLTLGGDEQFF.

This clonotype has more than one count but fewer than ten. This sequence joins TRBV29-1 and TRBJ2-3; tentative D call: TRBD2 (5 bases). V lost 7 bases and J lost 2, with 13 bases in between. Germline V gene data show CDR1 as SQVTM and CDR2 as ANQGSEA. CDR3 size: 13 residues. DNA of the CDR3: TGCAGCGCGGCCGGGGTACTCACAGATACGCAGTATTTT. Encoded protein: CSAAGVLTDTQYF.

The chain combines TRBV3-1 with TRBJ1-2; maybe TRBD1 (5 bases). V was clipped by 3 bases and J by 2 bases, with 10 bases between them. The CDR3 has 14 residues. The germline V gene has CDR1 LGHDT and CDR2 YNNKEL (reference sequence). The CDR3 sequence: CASSHLRGNYGYTF. The DNA for the CDR3 is TGTGCCAGCAGCCACTTACGGGGGAACTATGGCTACACCTTC.

This sequence joins TRBV7-3 and TRBJ2-5; D might be TRBD1 (6 bases). V was clipped by 5 bases and J by 2 bases, with 9 bases between them. The CDR3 extends over 13 amino acids. CDR1 and CDR2 (germline): SGHTA, FQGTGA. DNA of the CDR3: TGTGCCAGCAGCGCTCAGGGGCAAGAGACCCAGTACTTC. This gives the protein CASSAQGQETQYF.

Details on this clonotype: This may be a read error, as it is one base from a much larger clone. The chain couples TRBV5-1 to TRBJ2-1; 7 bases agree with TRBD2. Germline-derived CDR1 and CDR2 are SGHRS and YFSETQ. Trimming removed 0 bases from V and 6 bases from J; junction bases left unmatched: 6. This CDR3 has 15 residues. CDR3 DNA: TGCGCCAGCAGCTTGGCGGGGGGTGACTGCAATGAGCAGTTCTTC. This encodes CASSLAGGDCNEQFF.

This clonotype appeared a few times. V usage is TRBV5-6 and J usage is TRBJ1-5; the D gene is possibly TRBD1 (6 bases). In germline, CDR1 is SGHDT, CDR2 YYEEEE. This CDR3 contains 14 residues. Trimming left V 1 base short and J 7 bases short, with 12 bases between. The chain's CDR3 is CASSLYGGWQPQHF. DNA of the CDR3: TGTGCCAGCAGCTTGTACGGGGGCTGGCAGCCCCAGCATTTT. Supplemented by reference TRBV5-6 and TRBJ1-5, the full variable domain reads DAGVTQSPTHLIKTRGQQVTLRCSPKSGHDTVSWYQQALGQGPQFIFQYYEEEERQRGNFPDRFSGHQFPNYSSELNVNALLLGDSALYLCASSLYGGWQPQHFGDGTRLSIL.

This chain uses TRBV5-1 with TRBJ1-6; a weak D match, TRBD1 (6 bases). Per germline, CDR1 SGHRS and CDR2 YFSETQ. V gave up 4 bases and J gave up 4 bases, with 15 bases separating them. This CDR3 has 16 residues. The CDR3 coding sequence is TGCGCCAGCAGCCCAGGGGACGAAGGGTATAATTCACCCCTCCACTTT. Its translation: CASSPGDEGYNSPLHF.